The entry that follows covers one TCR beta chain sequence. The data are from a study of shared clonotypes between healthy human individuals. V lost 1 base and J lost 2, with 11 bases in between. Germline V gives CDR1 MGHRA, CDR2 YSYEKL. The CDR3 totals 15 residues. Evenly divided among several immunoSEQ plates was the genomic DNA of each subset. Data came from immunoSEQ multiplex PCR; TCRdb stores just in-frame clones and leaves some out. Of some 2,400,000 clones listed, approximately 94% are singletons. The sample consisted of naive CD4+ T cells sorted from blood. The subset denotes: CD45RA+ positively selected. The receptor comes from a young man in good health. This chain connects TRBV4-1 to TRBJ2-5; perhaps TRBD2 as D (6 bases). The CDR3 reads CASSQVSGRQETQYF. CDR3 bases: TGCGCCAGCAGCCAAGTTAGCGGAAGACAAGAGACCCAGTACTTC.